This section outlines one T cell receptor (beta chain) sequence together with its context. The specificity of this receptor is unknown. Per-base qualities were not stored, and no clone one base away is much larger. These data come from a study of shared clonotypes between healthy human individuals (dated by TCRdb to about 2020). As for the study more broadly: A few men and a couple of women, aged 18 to 49 years, made up the cohort. Different laboratories and diverse techniques were used to prepare libraries and sequence TCR repertoires, to increase sequencing depth and limit assay-specific biases. Between about 0.8 and 9 billion PBMCs per donor were obtained by leukapheresis. The study deeply sequenced blood TCR repertoires of about five healthy adults to estimate repertoire size and the extent of clonotype sharing between individuals. For each donor, three plates each were used for CD4 naive and CD4 memory, two plates were used for CD8 naive, and one plate was used for CD8 memory. On the study overall, not on this receptor specifically: Based on pairwise subsampling, the degree of clonotype sharing among donors was expected to be affected by sequencing depth. Even with the large sequencing depth, rarefaction of the sorted-subset datasets indicated that sequencing was incomplete. Estimated clonotype richness was generally larger for naive than for memory subsets. Only blood was sampled, and tissue TCR repertoires likely differ from those in blood. Compared with non-shared clonotypes, clonotypes shared by all four sorted-subset donors had higher generation probabilities. Sharing across a few donors was observed for around 4.8% of naive CD4, over 3% of naive CD8, roughly 2.3% of memory CD4, and 0.4% of memory CD8 clonotypes. Because the study included only a small number of donors, the genetic and exposure-history diversity represented was limited.

Using the deep immunoSEQ assay, TCR CDR3 regions were amplified from genomic DNA by multiplex PCR. Extracted genomic DNA from each cell subset was spread evenly across all wells of several immunoSEQ 96-well plates, with each plate serving as a replicate. For sorted subsets, each replicate PCR was loaded with about 200 ng genomic DNA, equivalent to some 27,000 T cell genomes. The purified libraries were quantified using a Qubit 3.0 fluorometer, sized with a Bioanalyzer 2100, and then quantified again using the KAPA Library Quantification kit. Each immunoSEQ 96-well plate was sequenced on its own single-read 150-cycle Illumina NextSeq 550 flow cell. The paper's processing steps were these. The immunoSEQ output contained only junctional sequences without quality scores, so filtering could not match that applied to full-length reads. To assign V/J genes and CDR3, sequences were annotated against IMGT germline references using PyIR, a Python wrapper for IgBLAST v1.9. Any read was removed if the V/J assignment was weak (E-value above 1e-6), the CDR3 was missing, or the read contained stop codons, out-of-frame junctions, or ambiguous translated residues. V3J clonotypes were defined by identical inferred V gene, J gene, and CDR3 amino acid sequence. The percentage overlap between two repertoires was calculated by dividing the number of shared unique clonotypes by the size of the smaller repertoire. RTK rarefaction, the Chao1 estimator, and Recon v2.1 estimates of unobserved clonotypes were used to assess repertoire richness. For all TCRbeta clonotypes obtained by the gDNA method from a few donors, generation probabilities were computed with OLGA. The immuneACCESS repertoire file appears here via TCRdb, limited to in-frame rearrangements. These files lack a portion of the clones; in checked studies, under half of the deficit traces to unresolved V genes, and the cause of the others is not known. The V and J calls and clone size come from that table; D and trimming were worked out from the DNA. The sample includes hundreds of thousands of clones, with 95% to 98% observed a single time. The ten largest clones represent 0.057% of the sample.

Between the V and J ends, shortened by 4 bases and 4 bases respectively, the junction contains 12 bases. The germline V gene provides CDR1 SGHTS and CDR2 YDEGEE. The cysteine opens and the phenylalanine closes a CDR3 of 14 amino acids. Only CDR3 DNA is held: 42 bases, read in frame from base 1. The donors were healthy, HIV-negative adults who had no recently reported acute infections or vaccinations. Only Caucasian adults living in Nashville, Tennessee, USA were represented among the donors. Magnetic negative selection was used to enrich CD4+ T cells, after which naive cells were positively selected on CD45RA and the negative fraction became the memory subset. Blood was obtained by leukapheresis, after which PBMCs were separated by Ficoll-Histopaque density gradient centrifugation and cryopreserved in liquid nitrogen vapor phase. Analytical flow cytometry was used to check the purity and quantity of every magnetically sorted T cell population. Each sorted fraction had its genomic DNA isolated and then quantified by UV absorbance on a Nanodrop 2000c.

The clonotype comes from a woman aged 25 to 39 in good health. Material: naive CD4+ T cells sorted from blood. In light of the paper, this sample's cell subset or site label describes: CD45RA+ positively selected. Recombination joined TRBV5-8 with TRBJ1-5, with the D gene too uncertain to name. The DNA sequence is TGTGCCAGCAGCCCCCGGTTGGAAAATCAGCCCCAGCATTTT. This gives the protein CASSPRLENQPQHF. When the CDR3 is completed using the reference TRBV5-8 and TRBJ1-5 genes on either side, the full variable domain is EAGVTQSPTHLIKTRGQQATLRCSPISGHTSVYWYQQALGLGLQFLLWYDEGEERNRGNFPPRFSGRQFPNYSSELNVNALELEDSALYLCASSPRLENQPQHFGDGTRLSIL.